This T cell receptor (beta chain) was documented in a study of blood T cells in healthy people across ages. Study-wide results and limits: Relative to aged donors, long-lived donors carried more naive CD4+ cells and displayed higher diversity.

The authors ran a second PCR of about 6 to 11 cycles using a sample-barcoded 5' primer and a J-beta primer mix. MiXCR, applied by TCRdb to the 5' RACE reads, yields one record per CDR3 protein. The repertoire holds some 1.4 million distinct CDR3 sequences, with around 42% as singletons. Every donor gave roughly 9.2 milliliters of peripheral blood. Each sample provided at least 5 micrograms of extracted total RNA. The length of the CDR3 is 17 residues. Per germline, CDR1 SGHTA and CDR2 FQGNSA. The J segment lost 9 bases and the V segment lost 1 base, leaving 13 bases of the junction unmatched. This clonotype has more than one count but fewer than ten. Its cognate antigen is unknown.

The chain carries TRBV7-2 and TRBJ2-1; 9 nucleotides line up with TRBD1. The receptor was isolated from a young woman in good health. The sequencing sample was made of blood. CDR3 coding DNA: TGTGCCAGCAGCTTAGATGGAGGGACAGGGTTGATGGGTGAGCAGTTCTTC. Translating it yields CASSLDGGTGLMGEQFF.